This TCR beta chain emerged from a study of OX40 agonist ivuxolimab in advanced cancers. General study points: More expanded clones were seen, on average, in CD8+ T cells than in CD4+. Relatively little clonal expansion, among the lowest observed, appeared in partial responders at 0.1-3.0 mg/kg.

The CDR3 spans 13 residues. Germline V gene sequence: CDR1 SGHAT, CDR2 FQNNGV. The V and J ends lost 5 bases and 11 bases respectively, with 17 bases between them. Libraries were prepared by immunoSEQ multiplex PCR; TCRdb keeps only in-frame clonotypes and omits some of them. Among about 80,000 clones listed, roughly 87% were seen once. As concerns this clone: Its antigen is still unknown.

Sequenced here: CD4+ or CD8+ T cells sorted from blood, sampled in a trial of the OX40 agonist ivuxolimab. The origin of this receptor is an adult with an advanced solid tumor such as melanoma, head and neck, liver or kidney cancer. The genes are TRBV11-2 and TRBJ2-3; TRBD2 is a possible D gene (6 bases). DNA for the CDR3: TGTGCCAGCAGCCCAAATCGGGGGTTAAGGCAGTATTTT. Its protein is CASSPNRGLRQYF.